The next 29 T cell receptor beta chains were all read from a single sample in a study of cytomegalovirus exposure and HLA in healthy donors. The PCR used 60 Vbeta and 13 Jbeta primers. Repertoires were generated with immunoSEQ multiplex PCR, while TCRdb's copy carries only in-frame clones and drops some. The table shows 170,000 or so clones, with approximately 84% occurring only once. Specimen: PBMCs. These TCRs come from a girl aged 5-17 years in good health and CMV-seropositive.

The genes are TRBV11-2 and TRBJ2-7; 7 bases map to TRBD2. CDR1 and CDR2 (germline): SGHAT, FQNNGV. This CDR3 comprises 15 residues. The V segment lost 7 bases and the J segment 1 base; nucleotides outside the gene matches: 10. The CDR3 here is CASTQAGLDSYEQYF. CDR3 nucleotide sequence: TGTGCCAGCACACAAGCGGGACTGGATTCCTACGAGCAGTACTTC.

The chain is built from TRBV7-9 and TRBJ1-1, with D unresolved. Germline CDR1 and CDR2: SEHNR and FQNEAQ (reference sequence). V lost 0 bases and J 7 bases, leaving 6 bases between the germline ends. CDR3 length: 12 amino acids. The CDR3 loop is CASSLARVEAFF. The CDR3 DNA is TGTGCCAGCAGCTTAGCGCGGGTTGAAGCTTTCTTT. Drawing the rest from reference TRBV7-9 and TRBJ1-1, the complete variable domain is DTGVSQNPRHKITKRGQNVTFRCDPISEHNRLYWYRQTLGQGPEFLTYFQNEAQLEKSRLLSDRFSAERPKGSFSTLEIQRTEQGDSAMYLCASSLARVEAFFGQGTRLTVV.

This sequence joins TRBV9 and TRBJ2-2; 7 positions agree with TRBD1. Per germline, CDR1 SGDLS and CDR2 YYNGEE. The CDR3 covers 14 residues. Trimming cost V 6 bases and J 6 bases; bases outside gene matches: 8. CDR3 region: CASNPMDRPGELFF. CDR3 in DNA: TGTGCCAGCAACCCTATGGACAGGCCCGGGGAGCTGTTTTTT.

There are a few counts of this clone. The genes are TRBV5-3 and TRBJ1-1; D may be TRBD1 (6 bases). TRBV5-3 is an ORF, and what it does is uncertain. The CDR3 loop spans 16 amino acids. The ends were cut back, 2 bases at V and 0 bases at J, with 14 bases in the middle. CDR3 sequence (DNA): TGTGCCAGAAGCTTTCCAGGGGCCCTACTGAACACTGAAGCTTTCTTT. It codes for CARSFPGALLNTEAFF.

The chain couples TRBV23-1 to TRBJ1-5, with TRBD1 as a possible D gene (5 bases). TRBV23-1 is an ORF, and what it does is uncertain. The germline V and J ends were trimmed by 7 bases and 1 base, with 8 bases remaining between them. The CDR3 runs to 13 residues. The CDR3 bases are TGCGCCAGCAAAAAGGGGAGCAATCAGCCCCAGCATTTT. Encoded protein: CASKKGSNQPQHF.

This chain joins TRBV7-3 and TRBJ2-1, with TRBD2 identical over 7 bases. Germline V lookup: CDR1 SGHTA, CDR2 FQGTGA. The CDR3 consists of 14 residues. The V segment lost 4 bases and the J segment 7 bases; nucleotides outside the gene matches: 7. The CDR3, as DNA: TGTGCCAGCAGCTGGACTAGGTTCGGGAATGAGCAGTTCTTC. This codes for CASSWTRFGNEQFF.

The CDR3 bases are TGTGCCAGCAGTGAATTACGAGGGGGCGGGTTAAACAATGAGCAGTTCTTC. It yields the protein CASSELRGGGLNNEQFF. The rearrangement joins TRBV25-1 to TRBJ2-1; 7 bases match TRBD1. This CDR3 spans 17 amino acids. Losses at the gene ends were 1 base for V and 5 bases for J; bases not matched to a gene: 11. Germline CDR1 and CDR2: MGHDK and SYGVNS.

The CDR3, as DNA: TGTGCCAGCAGTGAGCAAGACAGGGGCGCCTACGAGCAGTACTTC. Its protein product is CASSEQDRGAYEQYF. The genes are TRBV28 and TRBJ2-7; 8 positions agree with TRBD1. V lost 5 bases, J lost 2 bases, and 8 bases stayed unmatched. The CDR3 spans 15 residues. Germline values: CDR1 MDHEN, CDR2 SYDVKM. The full variable domain, in which reference TRBV28 and TRBJ2-7 provide the parts outside the CDR3, is DVKVTQSSRYLVKRTGEKVFLECVQDMDHENMFWYRQDPGLGLRLIYFSYDVKMKEKGDIPEGYSVSREKKERFSLILESASTNQTSMYLCASSEQDRGAYEQYFGPGTRLTVT.

This chain connects TRBV5-1 to TRBJ2-7; 7 nucleotides line up with TRBD2. This CDR3 has 15 residues. Germline CDR1 SGHRS, CDR2 YFSETQ. Unmatched junction bases numbered 6, after V lost 1 base and J lost 2 bases. CDR3 sequence (DNA): TGCGCCAGCAGCTTGAACGTCGGGGGGACCTACGAGCAGTACTTC. It translates to CASSLNVGGTYEQYF. Complete variable domain (other parts from reference TRBV5-1 and TRBJ2-7): KAGVTQTPRYLIKTRGQQVTLSCSPISGHRSVSWYQQTPGQGLQFLFEYFSETQRNKGNFPGRFSGRQFSNSRSEMNVSTLELGDSALYLCASSLNVGGTYEQYFGPGTRLTVT.

The chain links TRBV5-1 to TRBJ1-1; the D gene is possibly TRBD1 (6 bases). Germline CDR1 reads SGHRS; CDR2 reads YFSETQ. This CDR3 is built from 13 residues. V gave up 0 bases and J gave up 7 bases, with 10 bases separating them. CDR3 nucleotides: TGCGCCAGCAGCTTGGCGACAGGCAGTGAAGCTTTCTTT. Its translation: CASSLATGSEAFF.

CDR3 protein: CASSSQGGGGELFF. The CDR3 DNA reads as TGTGCCAGCAGTTCACAGGGTGGGGGCGGGGAGCTGTTTTTT. The chain links TRBV6-5 to TRBJ2-2; TRBD1 might be the D (6 bases). Trimming left V 4 bases short and J 7 bases short, with 13 bases between. CDR1 and CDR2 (germline): MNHEY, SVGAGI. This CDR3 spans 14 amino acids.

This sequence joins TRBV9 and TRBJ1-2, with a weak D call TRBD1 (5 bases). The CDR3 covers 14 residues. The V gene lost 0 bases and the J gene lost 5 bases, with 11 bases spanning the gap. From germline, CDR1 is SGDLS and CDR2 YYNGEE. In nucleotides, the CDR3 is TGTGCCAGCAGCGTAGCGGGGGGTGTATATGGCTACACCTTC. Translation: CASSVAGGVYGYTF.

V usage is TRBV9 and J usage is TRBJ1-1; TRBD1 is a possible D gene (5 bases). V was cut by 2 bases and J by 5 bases, with 13 bases left in between. CDR1 and CDR2 from the germline V gene are SGDLS and YYNGEE. CDR3 length: 14 amino acids. The CDR3 coding sequence is TGTGCCAGCAGCGTCTTCTGGGGGGGGACTGAAGCTTTCTTT. This codes for CASSVFWGGTEAFF.

This CDR3 is CASSPRWRGPARTDTQYF. CDR3 DNA: TGTGCCAGCTCACCACGGTGGCGGGGTCCGGCTCGAACAGATACGCAGTATTTT. V is TRBV18 and J is TRBJ2-3, with D possibly TRBD2 on 6 matching bases. The CDR3 covers 18 residues. The V end was cut by 1 base, the J end by 3 bases, with 20 bases between. Germline V gives CDR1 KGHSH, CDR2 LQKENI. The complete variable domain, with remaining parts taken from reference TRBV18 and TRBJ2-3, reads NAGVMQNPRHLVRRRGQEARLRCSPMKGHSHVYWYRQLPEEGLKFMVYLQKENIIDESGMPKERFSAEFPKEGPSILRIQQVVRGDSAAYFCASSPRWRGPARTDTQYFGPGTRLTVL.

This chain connects TRBV25-1 to TRBJ1-1; D unclear. Deletions cut 4 bases from V and 4 bases from J, with 13 bases between. Germline CDR1 is MGHDK and CDR2 is SYGVNS. This CDR3 spans 14 amino acids. The CDR3 DNA is TGTGCCAGCAGTGGCTTGCAGGTCAGCACTGAAGCTTTCTTT. Its translation is CASSGLQVSTEAFF. Looking up the rest from reference TRBV25-1 and TRBJ1-1 gives the full variable domain: EADIYQTPRYLVIGTGKKITLECSQTMGHDKMYWYQQDPGMELHLIHYSYGVNSTEKGDLSSESTVSRIRTEHFPLTLESARPSHTSQYLCASSGLQVSTEAFFGQGTRLTVV.

V is TRBV2 and J is TRBJ2-7; TRBD2 aligns across 7 bases. V lost 7 bases and J lost 2; bases outside the gene matches: 5. The CDR3 has 13 residues. CDR1 is SNHLY and CDR2 is FYNNEI in the germline V gene. Here the CDR3 reads CASTGRGPYEQYF. In DNA, the CDR3 is TGTGCCAGCACGGGGAGGGGCCCCTACGAGCAGTACTTC.

This clone turned up a few times. The chain has TRBV4-1 and TRBJ2-7, with D possibly being TRBD1 (6 bases). The germline CDR1 and CDR2 sequences are MGHRA and YSYEKL. CDR3 length: 16 residues. V shed 1 base and J shed 0 bases, with 13 bases lying between them. This CDR3 is CASSQVLGGSSYEQYF. The CDR3 nucleotides read TGCGCCAGCAGCCAAGTACTTGGGGGCAGCTCCTACGAGCAGTACTTC.

The rearrangement joins TRBV5-5 to TRBJ1-1, with D hard to call. Germline CDR1 SGHKS, CDR2 YYEKEE (reference sequence). This CDR3 comprises 16 residues. Trimming shortened V by 2 bases and J by 1 base, and 15 bases separated the two germline ends. In nucleotides, the CDR3 is TGTGCCAGCAGCTTCGATCAGTTTTTACCGAACACTGAAGCTTTCTTT. Protein sequence: CASSFDQFLPNTEAFF.

This clone was detected only a few times. Here the CDR3 DNA reads TGTGCCAGTAGACCGGGACAGGGGATCACTGAAGCTTTCTTT. It translates to CASRPGQGITEAFF. J is TRBJ1-1 and V is TRBV19, with 10 bases fitting TRBD1. Per the germline V gene, CDR1 is LNHDA and CDR2 is SQIVND (reference sequence). The trim removed 6 bases at V and 4 bases at J, leaving 5 bases unmatched. This CDR3 is built from 14 residues.

Remarks on this clone: Sequence at one end of the junction differs from germline and may be a read error. The V gene is TRBV27, the J gene TRBJ1-2; 8 bases align to TRBD1. The germline V gene has CDR1 MNHEY and CDR2 SMNVEV (reference sequence). CDR3 length equals 10 residues. The CDR3, as DNA: TGTGCCAGCAGTAACGGGACAGGAGCCTTC. Translated: CASSNGTGAF.

This chain connects TRBV30 to TRBJ1-4; D might be TRBD1 (5 bases). Germline-derived CDR1 and CDR2 are GTSNPN and SVGIG (reference sequence). The V and J ends lost 4 bases and 2 bases respectively, with 8 bases between them. The CDR3 sequence is 13 residues long. The chain's CDR3 is CAWTGGTNEKLFF. In nucleotides, the CDR3 is TGTGCCTGGACTGGGGGGACTAATGAAAAACTGTTTTTT. Filled out from reference TRBV30 and TRBJ1-4, the complete variable domain reads SQTIHQWPATLVQPVGSPLSLECTVEGTSNPNLYWYRQAAGRGLQLLFYSVGIGQISSEVPQNLSASRPQDRQFILSSKKLLLSDSGFYLCAWTGGTNEKLFFGSGTQLSVL.

The chain couples TRBV4-2 to TRBJ1-2, with a possible D match to TRBD1 (6 bases). V dropped 0 bases and J dropped 4 bases, with 12 bases sitting between them. Germline values: CDR1 LGHNA, CDR2 YNFKEQ. This CDR3 is built from 15 residues. The CDR3 is CASSQDRGASYGYTF. The CDR3 DNA follows: TGTGCCAGCAGCCAAGATCGGGGGGCCTCCTATGGCTACACCTTC.

The chain has TRBV7-6 and TRBJ1-1, with D hard to call. Per germline, CDR1 SGHVS and CDR2 FNYEAQ. CDR3 length: 13 amino acids. Trimming stripped 5 bases from V and 4 bases from J, with 11 bases between. CDR3 in DNA: TGTGCCAGCAGCGGAGGGTGGGGCACTGAAGCTTTCTTT. It yields the protein CASSGGWGTEAFF.

This chain connects TRBV11-2 to TRBJ2-1; D is undetermined. Germline V gene data show CDR1 as SGHAT and CDR2 as FQNNGV. The V end lost 3 bases, the J end lost 2 bases, and 8 bases lay between the germline ends. The CDR3 contains 14 residues. The CDR3 loop reads CASSLQLTYNEQFF. The CDR3 coding sequence is TGTGCCAGCAGCTTGCAACTAACCTACAATGAGCAGTTCTTC.

This chain joins TRBV7-9 and TRBJ2-7; 7 nucleotides agree with TRBD1. The trim removed 6 bases at V and 4 bases at J, leaving 9 bases unmatched. This CDR3 has 14 amino acids. Germline V CDR1 and CDR2: SEHNR, FQNEAQ (reference sequence). The CDR3 DNA reads TGTGCCAGCAGGGAGACAGGGAATTTTTACGAGCAGTACTTC. Translating it yields CASRETGNFYEQYF.

The chain carries TRBV12-5 and TRBJ1-4; D is uncertain. The CDR3 has 15 residues. V was pared by 5 bases and J by 8 bases, with 18 bases between. The germline V gene encodes CDR1 LGHNT and CDR2 FRNRAP. The CDR3 DNA follows: TGTGCTAGTGGTCCCCGTAGCCTAAAGGAGGAAAAACTGTTTTTT. It specifies CASGPRSLKEEKLFF.

This chain uses TRBV19 with TRBJ1-1, with a possible D match to TRBD1 (6 bases). Trimming removed 0 bases at V and 9 bases at J, with 11 bases between. The CDR3 has 13 residues. Germline CDR1 reads LNHDA; CDR2 reads SQIVND (reference sequence). The DNA of the CDR3 is TGTGCCAGTAGTATAGATGAAGGGGGTAAAGCTTTCTTT. This translates into CASSIDEGGKAFF.

This chain uses TRBV7-2 with TRBJ1-2; 9 nucleotides agree with TRBD1. Germline V gene sequence: CDR1 SGHTA, CDR2 FQGNSA. The V segment lost 5 bases and the J segment 6 bases; nucleotides outside the gene matches: 4. The CDR3 contains 13 residues. The CDR3 nucleotides are TGTGCCAGCAGCCTACGGACAGGGGATGGCTACACCTTC. As protein: CASSLRTGDGYTF.

This chain uses TRBV27 with TRBJ1-4, with TRBD1 matching over 9 bases. Unmatched junction bases numbered 8, after V lost 5 bases and J lost 7 bases. This CDR3 has 15 amino acids. The V gene's germline CDR1 is MNHEY and CDR2 SMNVEV (reference sequence). CDR3 protein: CASSPTGGGGEKLFF. In nucleotides, the CDR3 is TGTGCCAGCAGTCCCACAGGGGGCGGAGGTGAAAAACTGTTTTTT. The whole variable domain, filled in from reference TRBV27 and TRBJ1-4, reads EAQVTQNPRYLITVTGKKLTVTCSQNMNHEYMSWYRQDPGLGLRQIYYSMNVEVTDKGDVPEGYKVSRKEKRNFPLILESPSPNQTSLYFCASSPTGGGGEKLFFGSGTQLSVL.